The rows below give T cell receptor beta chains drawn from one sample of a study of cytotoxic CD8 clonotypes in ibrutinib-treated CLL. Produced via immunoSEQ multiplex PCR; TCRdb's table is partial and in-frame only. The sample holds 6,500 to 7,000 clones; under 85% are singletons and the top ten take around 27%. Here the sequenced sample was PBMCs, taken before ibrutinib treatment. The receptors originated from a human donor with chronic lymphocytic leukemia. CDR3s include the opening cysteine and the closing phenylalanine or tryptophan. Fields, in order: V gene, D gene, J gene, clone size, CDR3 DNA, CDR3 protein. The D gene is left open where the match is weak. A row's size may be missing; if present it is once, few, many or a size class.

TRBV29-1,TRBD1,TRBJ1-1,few,TGCAGCGCTCGGACAGGGGGCACTGAAGCTTTCTTT,CSARTGGTEAFF
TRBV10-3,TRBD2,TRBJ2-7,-,TGTGCCATCAGTGGGGGACTAGCGGGAGGGGTCTACGAGCAGTACTTC,CAISGGLAGGVYEQYF
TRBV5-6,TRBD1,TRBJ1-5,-,TGTGCCAGCAGCGTGCAGAGGATGGACAGGGCTAGCAATCAGCCCCAGCATTTT,CASSVQRMDRASNQPQHF
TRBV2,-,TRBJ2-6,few,TGTGCCAGCAGTGTCGGCTCGGCTGGGGCCAACGTCCTGACTTTC,CASSVGSAGANVLTF
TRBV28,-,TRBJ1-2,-,TGTGCCAGCAGGTCCCCCGGGCTTCGTGGCTACACCTTC,CASRSPGLRGYTF
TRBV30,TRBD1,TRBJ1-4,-,TGTGCCTGGAAACAGGGGCTTGGGGAAAAACTGTTTTTT,CAWKQGLGEKLFF
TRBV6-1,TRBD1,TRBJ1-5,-,TGTGCCAGCAGTGCGACAGGGGGAACCAATCAGCCCCAGCATTTT,CASSATGGTNQPQHF
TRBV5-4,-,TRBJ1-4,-,TGTGCCAGCAGCAACCGCCGTGGCGGGAATGAAAAACTGTTTTTT,CASSNRRGGNEKLFF
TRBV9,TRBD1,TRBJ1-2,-,TGTGCCAGCAGCGTAGGCTGGGACAGGGGGCTCGGCTACACCTTC,CASSVGWDRGLGYTF
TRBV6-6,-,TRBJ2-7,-,TGTGCCAGCAGTAGGTCTTCCTCGCGTCCTAAGTACTTC,CASSRSSSRPKYF
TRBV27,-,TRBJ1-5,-,TGTGCCAGCTCCATAGGAAGGACAGCCAGTCAGCCCCAGCATTTT,CASSIGRTASQPQHF
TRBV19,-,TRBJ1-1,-,TGTGCCAGTAGTATTCGTGTGGTTAACACTGAAGCTTTCTTT,CASSIRVVNTEAFF
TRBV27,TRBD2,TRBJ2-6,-,TGTGCCAGCAGCCGTCTAGCGGGAGGGAGGGGGGCCAACGTCCTGACTTTC,CASSRLAGGRGANVLTF
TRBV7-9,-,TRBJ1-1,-,TGTGCCAGCAGCTTATCTCCCGGGGGCGAGGACACTGAAGCTTTCTTT,CASSLSPGGEDTEAFF
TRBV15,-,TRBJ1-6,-,TGTGCCACCAGCAGAGAAAATTCACCCCTCCACTTT,CATSRENSPLHF
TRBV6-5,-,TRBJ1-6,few,TGTGCCAGCAGGAGGCAGGGCTCCTATAATTCACCCCTCCACTTT,CASRRQGSYNSPLHF
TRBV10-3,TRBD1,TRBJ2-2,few,TGTGCCATCAGCCCTGGGGGGACAGGGGGCACCGGGGAGCTGTTTTTT,CAISPGGTGGTGELFF
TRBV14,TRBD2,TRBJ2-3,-,TGTGCCAGCAGCCAAGAACTAGCGGGAGTCTCAGATACGCAGTATTTT,CASSQELAGVSDTQYF
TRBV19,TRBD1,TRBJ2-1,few,TGTGCCAGTAGTACAACCCAAGGACAGGGAAACAATGAGCAGTTCTTC,CASSTTQGQGNNEQFF
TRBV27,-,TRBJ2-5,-,TGTGCCAGCAGTCCAACCTGGACAGCATGGGAGACCCAGTACTTC,CASSPTWTAWETQYF
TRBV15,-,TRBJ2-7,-,TGTGCCACCAGCAGAGATACGGGAGCGCTCTACGAGCAGTACTTC,CATSRDTGALYEQYF
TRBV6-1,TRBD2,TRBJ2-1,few,TGTGCCAGCAGTGATCCGGGCGGGAGGGCCCCGAATGAGCAGTTCTTC,CASSDPGGRAPNEQFF
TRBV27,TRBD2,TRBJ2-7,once,TGTGCCAGCAGTTTACGTTCCCTAGCGGGAGTGAAGCAGTACTTC,CASSLRSLAGVKQYF
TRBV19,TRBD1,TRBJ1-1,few,TGTGCCAGTCAGGACAGGGGGAAAGGTACTGAAGCTTTCTTT,CASQDRGKGTEAFF
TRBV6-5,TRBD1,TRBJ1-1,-,TGTGCCAGCAGCCTCAGGGGGATCACTGAAGCTTTCTTT,CASSLRGITEAFF
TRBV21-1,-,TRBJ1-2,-,TGTGCCAGCAGGACAGGGATATGCGGCTACACCTTC,CASRTGICGYTF
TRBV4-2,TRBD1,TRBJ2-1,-,TGTGCCAGCAGCCAGGGGGGACAGGGCAATGAGCAGTTCTTC,CASSQGGQGNEQFF
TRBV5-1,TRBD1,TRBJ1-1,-,TGCGCCAGCAGCCCCGGCAGGACAGGGGAAGCTTTCTTT,CASSPGRTGEAFF
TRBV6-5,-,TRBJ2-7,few,TGTGCCAGCAGGCGAGCTTTGGACGGTTACGAGCAGTACTTC,CASRRALDGYEQYF